The entry below describes one T cell receptor beta chain. The antigen is unknown. A junction end diverges from the germline sequence, so it may reflect a read error. The data were produced by immunoSEQ multiplex PCR, yet TCRdb's version contains in-frame clones alone and is incomplete. The table records approximately 25,000 clones, around two thirds of them present only once. Looked up from germline, CDR1 is MNHEY and CDR2 is SMNVEV (reference sequence). This CDR3 has 16 residues. This specimen comes from a study of cytotoxic CD8 clonotypes in ibrutinib-treated CLL. For the study at large: Included were roughly ten relapsed/refractory and about 14 treatment-naive patients, of whom approximately 18 were IGHV unmutated.

General study points: Baseline clonality was higher than in age-matched healthy donors and moved in step with circulating CD8+ T-cell counts. Clonality, elevated at ibrutinib response, dropped back toward baseline at progression.

The sequences come from PBMCs, collected at disease progression, from a patient treated with ibrutinib. The V and J genes are TRBV27 and TRBJ2-1; D may correspond to TRBD1 or TRBD2 (5 bases each). This clonotype was sampled from a human donor with chronic lymphocytic leukemia. As DNA, the CDR3 is TGTGCCAGCAGTCTCAAAGGGGACCACCGTTTTAATGCGCAGTTCTTC. Translated, it gives CASSLKGDHRFNAQFF.